This T cell receptor beta chain comes out of a study of blood T cell repertoires in COVID-19. As for the study in general: Sites across the United States, Italy and Spain contributed samples from acute and convalescent COVID-19. T cells, B-cell-depleted T cells, or PBMCs supplied cDNA or gDNA.

Authors' methods: Amplification from reference gene primers served as the basis for estimated nucleated cell counts. Profiled with immunoSEQ multiplex PCR; TCRdb holds only in-frame clones, not every one. Clone size and the V and J calls come from that table; the DNA yielded D and trimming. This sample has around 260,000 clones; around 90% occur once, and the top ten carry over 4%. V gave up 6 bases and J gave up 8 bases, with 10 bases separating them. This CDR3 has 11 amino acids. Germline V gene data show CDR1 as DFQATT and CDR2 as SNEGSKA (reference sequence). The sequenced sample was peripheral blood. The chain couples TRBV20-1 to TRBJ2-2; D gene uncertain. The sequence came from a man aged 60 to 69 who had recovered from COVID-19. The CDR3 DNA sequence: TGCAGTGCCACGTGGGCTGGGGAGCTGTTTTTT. It specifies CSATWAGELFF.